Presented here are 14 T cell receptor beta chains from one specimen sequenced in a study of T cell changes during pregnancy in multiple sclerosis. Generated by immunoSEQ multiplex PCR, the TCRdb table keeps only in-frame clones and is missing some. Found here are about 40,000 clones, around 90% of them singletons; the top ten hold under 15%. The source was CD8+ T cells from peripheral blood mononuclear cells, collected in the first trimester of pregnancy. All receptors come from a female donor with multiple sclerosis, enrolled in a pregnancy study.

This clone is categorized as medium-sized. The gene calls are TRBV2 and TRBJ1-5; a weak D match, TRBD1 (5 bases). CDR1 is SNHLY and CDR2 is FYNNEI in the germline V gene. The CDR3 is made up of 17 amino acids. V was shortened by 4 bases and J by 2 bases, with 18 bases between the two germline ends. The CDR3 bases are TGTGCCAGCAGTGGGTCAGGGATGGGGCTCGGCAATCAGCCCCAGCATTTT. Its translation: CASSGSGMGLGNQPQHF. Supplemented by reference TRBV2 and TRBJ1-5, the full variable domain reads EPEVTQTPSHQVTQMGQEVILRCVPISNHLYFYWYRQILGQKVEFLVSFYNNEISEKSEIFDDQFSVERPDGSNFTLKIRSTKLEDSAMYFCASSGSGMGLGNQPQHFGDGTRLSIL.

Here the CDR3 reads CASSPWPDRGIQYF. CDR3 DNA sequence: TGTGCCAGCAGCCCATGGCCAGACAGGGGCATTCAGTACTTC. The chain has TRBV27 and TRBJ2-4, with 8 bases fitting TRBD1. The V and J ends lost 6 bases and 9 bases, in that order; junction bases with no gene match: 10. Germline V lookup: CDR1 MNHEY, CDR2 SMNVEV (reference sequence). The CDR3 totals 14 residues.

J is TRBJ2-3 and V is TRBV9; 7 bases are a match to TRBD1. Per germline, CDR1 SGDLS and CDR2 YYNGEE. The trim removed 0 bases at V and 6 bases at J, leaving 10 bases unmatched. There are 16 residues in the CDR3. The CDR3 region is CASSVGDREVWDTQYF. Written as DNA, the CDR3 is TGTGCCAGCAGCGTAGGAGACAGGGAAGTCTGGGATACGCAGTATTTT.

The rearrangement joins TRBV6-4 to TRBJ1-2, with D possibly TRBD1 on 6 matching bases. Germline CDR1 MRHNA, CDR2 SNTAGT. The V gene lost 5 bases and the J gene lost 8 bases, with 9 bases spanning the gap. The CDR3 runs to 11 residues. In nucleotides, the CDR3 is TGTGCCAGCAGTCAGGGGAACGGCTACACCTTC. This translates into CASSQGNGYTF.

The V call is TRBV5-5, the J call TRBJ1-2, with 7 bases identical to TRBD1. The CDR3 extends over 16 amino acids. Germline CDR1 SGHKS, CDR2 YYEKEE (reference sequence). The V segment lost 0 bases and the J segment 2 bases; nucleotides outside the gene matches: 7. The CDR3 loop is CASSLDPGQLNYGYTF. CDR3 sequence (DNA): TGTGCCAGCAGCTTGGACCCGGGACAGTTAAACTATGGCTACACCTTC.

V gene TRBV2 combines with J gene TRBJ1-2; 10 bases are shared with TRBD1. There are 15 residues in the CDR3. With 6 bases clipped from V and 6 bases from J, the junction kept 10 bases outside the gene matches. Germline V gene data show CDR1 as SNHLY and CDR2 as FYNNEI. The CDR3 here is CASSPRTGGFDGYTF. The CDR3 DNA is TGTGCCAGCAGCCCTAGGACAGGGGGTTTCGATGGCTACACCTTC. The complete variable domain, with remaining parts taken from reference TRBV2 and TRBJ1-2, reads EPEVTQTPSHQVTQMGQEVILRCVPISNHLYFYWYRQILGQKVEFLVSFYNNEISEKSEIFDDQFSVERPDGSNFTLKIRSTKLEDSAMYFCASSPRTGGFDGYTFGSGTRLTVV.

In its sample, this clone was seen a few times. The rearrangement links TRBV9 to TRBJ1-2, with 8 bases lining up with TRBD1. CDR1 and CDR2 (germline): SGDLS, YYNGEE. V gave up 3 bases and J gave up 5 bases; unmatched junction bases: 6. The length of the CDR3 is 14 residues. DNA for the CDR3: TGTGCCAGCAGCGCGGACAGGGTGGATTATGGCTACACCTTC. It codes for CASSADRVDYGYTF.

The V and J genes are TRBV27 and TRBJ1-5; TRBD1 agrees at 9 bases. Germline CDR1 is MNHEY and CDR2 is SMNVEV (reference sequence). CDR3 length: 15 residues. Germline trimming cut 3 bases from V and 5 bases from J; bases unmatched to any gene: 5. The CDR3 loop is CASSFSGQGDQPQHF. The DNA for the CDR3 is TGTGCCAGCAGTTTTTCGGGACAGGGTGATCAGCCCCAGCATTTT.

This clone was recorded once. This chain links TRBV5-1 with TRBJ2-7, with D perhaps TRBD2 (5 bases). The CDR3 totals 14 residues. Deletions cut 4 bases from V and 0 bases from J, with 11 bases between. CDR1 is SGHRS, CDR2 YFSETQ, per germline. Here the CDR3 reads CASSEGDSSYEQYF. Here the CDR3 DNA reads TGCGCCAGCAGCGAGGGAGATAGCTCCTACGAGCAGTACTTC.

The chain recombines TRBV7-9 with TRBJ1-2; TRBD1 agrees at 7 bases. With 1 base clipped from V and 1 base from J, the junction kept 6 bases outside the gene matches. The CDR3 is made up of 16 amino acids. CDR1 SEHNR and CDR2 FQNEAQ come from the germline V gene (reference sequence). The CDR3 sequence is CASSLVEGALNYGYTF. CDR3 DNA sequence: TGTGCCAGCAGCTTAGTAGAGGGGGCTCTTAACTATGGCTACACCTTC.

V usage is TRBV6-1 and J usage is TRBJ2-3, with D possibly TRBD2 on 7 matching bases. V lost 8 bases and J 3 bases, leaving 18 bases between the germline ends. This CDR3 contains 15 residues. Germline CDR1 is MNHNS and CDR2 is SASEGT. In DNA form, the CDR3 reads TGTGCCAGCCATGGGGGGGCAGGGTCTACAGATACGCAGTATTTT. As protein: CASHGGAGSTDTQYF.

The chain is built from TRBV6-5 and TRBJ1-1; possibly TRBD1 for D (5 bases). V gave up 3 bases and J gave up 4 bases, with 12 bases separating them. Germline V CDR1 and CDR2: MNHEY, SVGAGI. CDR3 size: 14 residues. This chain's CDR3 is CASSYTAGFTEAFF. The CDR3 nucleotides are TGTGCCAGCAGTTATACGGCAGGGTTCACTGAAGCTTTCTTT.

This clone came up once. The V and J genes are TRBV27 and TRBJ1-1; D gene unclear. Trimming shortened V by 3 bases and J by 5 bases, and 13 bases separated the two germline ends. The CDR3 length is 14 residues. The V gene's germline CDR1 is MNHEY and CDR2 SMNVEV (reference sequence). The CDR3 sequence: CASSFVTGLTEAFF. The CDR3 nucleotides are TGTGCCAGCAGTTTCGTAACGGGGTTGACTGAAGCTTTCTTT.

The chain employs TRBV19 and TRBJ1-2, with a possible D match to TRBD1 (5 bases). V was cut by 0 bases and J by 8 bases, with 19 bases left in between. There are 16 residues in the CDR3. CDR1 and CDR2 from the germline V gene are LNHDA and SQIVND (reference sequence). The CDR3 region is CASSIDLETASLGYTF. CDR3 DNA sequence: TGTGCCAGTAGTATAGATCTTGAGACAGCGTCTTTAGGCTACACCTTC.